The next 29 T cell receptor beta chains were all read from a single sample in a study of blood T cell repertoires in COVID-19. The method was immunoSEQ multiplex PCR; TCRdb's version includes in-frame clones alone and lacks a portion of them. The table records 150,000 to 200,000 clones, about four fifths of them present only once. Sequenced material: peripheral blood. The source of these receptors is a man in his forties or fifties who had recovered from COVID-19.

This sequence joins TRBV7-2 and TRBJ2-1; no firm D call. V shed 0 bases and J shed 10 bases, with 4 bases lying between them. The CDR3 consists of 11 residues. The germline V gene encodes CDR1 SGHTA and CDR2 FQGNSA. The CDR3 here is CASSLAMEQFF. The DNA of the CDR3 is TGTGCCAGCAGCTTAGCTATGGAGCAGTTCTTC.

V is TRBV29-1 and J is TRBJ2-3, with 7 bases that match TRBD2. Germline CDR1 and CDR2: SQVTM and ANQGSEA. The trim removed 4 bases at V and 6 bases at J, leaving 7 bases unmatched. The CDR3 has 13 residues. The CDR3 reads CSVAGTIRDTQYF. Written as DNA, the CDR3 is TGCAGCGTTGCCGGGACTATTAGGGATACGCAGTATTTT.

The CDR3 bases are TGCAGTAGCAGGGAAAACCAAGAGACCCAGTACTTC. It is translated as CSSRENQETQYF. The gene calls are TRBV29-1 and TRBJ2-5; D is perhaps TRBD1 (5 bases). Germline V gives CDR1 SQVTM, CDR2 ANQGSEA. The CDR3 totals 12 residues.

This clone was counted a single time. The junction differs from germline at one of its ends, possibly a read error. J is TRBJ2-1 and V is TRBV5-4; D unclear. The CDR3 is made up of 13 amino acids. Germline CDR1 SGHNT, CDR2 YYREEE (reference sequence). CDR3 protein: CASSLDQYNEQFF. In DNA form, the CDR3 reads TGTGCCAGCAGTTTGGACCAGTACAATGAGCAGTTCTTC.

This chain connects TRBV5-1 to TRBJ2-4, with D uncertain. CDR3 length: 15 residues. Germline V gives CDR1 SGHRS, CDR2 YFSETQ. Trimming shortened V by 0 bases and J by 4 bases, and 11 bases separated the two germline ends. In DNA, the CDR3 is TGCGCCAGCAGCTTGGAAGATGGCCTTAAAAACATTCAGTACTTC. Translated: CASSLEDGLKNIQYF.

This chain connects TRBV7-9 to TRBJ1-2; 7 nucleotides line up with TRBD1. The germline CDR1 and CDR2 sequences are SEHNR and FQNEAQ (reference sequence). Trimming took 7 bases from V and 5 from J; bases not matched to a gene: 10. The length of the CDR3 is 14 residues. The CDR3 DNA is TGTGCCAGCACCTCTCGGGACAGATCATATGGCTACACCTTC. It yields the protein CASTSRDRSYGYTF.

This chain links TRBV5-6 with TRBJ2-2; TRBD2 might be the D (7 bases). CDR3 size: 17 residues. CDR1 and CDR2 from the germline V gene are SGHDT and YYEEEE. V was shortened by 0 bases and J by 7 bases, with 19 bases between the two germline ends. CDR3 region: CASSLAGGGGQGGELFF. The CDR3 DNA reads TGTGCCAGCAGCTTGGCAGGTGGCGGGGGCCAGGGCGGGGAGCTGTTTTTT. Full variable domain (outside the CDR3, taken from reference TRBV5-6 and TRBJ2-2): DAGVTQSPTHLIKTRGQQVTLRCSPKSGHDTVSWYQQALGQGPQFIFQYYEEEERQRGNFPDRFSGHQFPNYSSELNVNALLLGDSALYLCASSLAGGGGQGGELFFGEGSRLTVL.

The V and J genes are TRBV27 and TRBJ2-1; tentatively, D is TRBD2 (6 bases). The length of the CDR3 is 16 residues. Germline CDR1 MNHEY, CDR2 SMNVEV (reference sequence). V shed 0 bases and J shed 1 base, with 10 bases lying between them. The DNA for the CDR3 is TGTGCCAGCAGTTTATCGACTAGTAAATCCTACAATGAGCAGTTCTTC. Translated, it gives CASSLSTSKSYNEQFF.

This clone is a singleton in its sample. V is TRBV6-6 and J is TRBJ2-1, with 10 positions matching TRBD2. This CDR3 comprises 18 residues. Trimming at V came to 5 bases and at J to 4 bases, leaving 14 bases not matched to a gene. Germline V gene lookup returns CDR1 MNHNY and CDR2 SVGAGI (reference sequence). Written as DNA, the CDR3 is TGTGCCAGCAGTCCCCGGCAAGCGGGAGGGCCAGTATACAATGAGCAGTTCTTC. It encodes CASSPRQAGGPVYNEQFF.

The chain employs TRBV11-3 and TRBJ1-1, with D tentatively TRBD1 (5 bases). V lost 5 bases, J lost 7 bases, and 14 bases lay in between. CDR1 and CDR2 (germline): SGHNT, YENEEA. The CDR3 totals 13 residues. The chain's CDR3 is CASSPNWGVEAFF. The DNA for the CDR3 is TGTGCCAGCAGCCCAAACTGGGGGGTTGAAGCTTTCTTT.

This chain's CDR3 is CASSSRDRGNSPLHF. For the CDR3, the DNA is TGTGCCAGCAGCTCCCGGGACAGGGGGAATTCACCCCTCCACTTT. V usage is TRBV7-9 and J usage is TRBJ1-6; TRBD1 matches at 11 bases. V trimming: 4 bases; J trimming: 7 bases; junction bases outside the gene matches: 3. The V gene's germline CDR1 is SEHNR and CDR2 FQNEAQ (reference sequence). This CDR3 comprises 15 residues.

J is TRBJ1-2 and V is TRBV30; TRBD1 agrees at 7 bases. Germline CDR1 reads GTSNPN; CDR2 reads SVGIG (reference sequence). The V gene end was trimmed by 4 bases and the J gene end by 5 bases; junction bases not matched to a gene: 13. This CDR3 region has 15 residues. CDR3 sequence reads: CAWISPGQLLYGYTF. Here the CDR3 DNA reads TGTGCCTGGATTTCCCCGGGACAGTTATTATATGGCTACACCTTC.

The chain links TRBV19 to TRBJ2-5; no reliable D call. CDR1 and CDR2 (germline): LNHDA, SQIVND (reference sequence). V was trimmed by 9 bases and J by 0 bases, leaving 11 bases between them. The CDR3 extends over 13 amino acids. CDR3 loop: CASREVDQETQYF. In DNA, the CDR3 is TGTGCCAGCCGCGAGGTTGACCAAGAGACCCAGTACTTC.

The chain carries TRBV19 and TRBJ1-1, with 8 bases fitting TRBD1. CDR1 is LNHDA, CDR2 SQIVND, per germline (reference sequence). This CDR3 has 15 residues. With 6 bases clipped from V and 2 bases from J, the junction kept 8 bases outside the gene matches. The DNA of the CDR3 is TGTGCCAGTAGGAACCACAGGGGGACAAACACTGAAGCTTTCTTT. It is translated as CASRNHRGTNTEAFF.

This clone appeared once. V gene TRBV28 combines with J gene TRBJ2-2; 7 positions match TRBD1. The germline V gene has CDR1 MDHEN and CDR2 SYDVKM. V was clipped by 2 bases and J by 6 bases; unmatched bases: 6. The CDR3 totals 15 residues. The CDR3 is CASSLRVTGAGELFF. The CDR3 nucleotides read TGTGCCAGCAGTTTACGGGTAACAGGGGCCGGGGAGCTGTTTTTT.

This CDR3 reads CSVIDRPRWEAFF. The CDR3 DNA follows: TGCAGCGTCATCGACAGGCCCCGTTGGGAAGCTTTCTTT. The chain combines TRBV29-1 with TRBJ1-1; possible D gene TRBD1, 6 bases. CDR3 length: 13 amino acids. Trimming stripped 6 bases from V and 8 bases from J, with 19 bases between. CDR1 and CDR2 from the germline V gene are SQVTM and ANQGSEA.

The V call is TRBV2, the J call TRBJ2-1, with 13 bases matching TRBD2. V shed 6 bases and J 0 bases; nucleotides not matched to a gene: 17. The germline V gene has CDR1 SNHLY and CDR2 FYNNEI. This CDR3 contains 21 residues. The CDR3 DNA sequence: TGTGCCAGCAGCCCACTTCTAACTAGCGGGAGGGCCGAGAGCTCCTACAATGAGCAGTTCTTC. Encoded protein: CASSPLLTSGRAESSYNEQFF. The full variable domain, completed using reference TRBV2 and TRBJ2-1, is EPEVTQTPSHQVTQMGQEVILRCVPISNHLYFYWYRQILGQKVEFLVSFYNNEISEKSEIFDDQFSVERPDGSNFTLKIRSTKLEDSAMYFCASSPLLTSGRAESSYNEQFFGPGTRLTVL.

The chain couples TRBV6-5 to TRBJ1-1; D not certain. Per the germline V gene, CDR1 is MNHEY and CDR2 is SVGAGI. The V end was cut by 5 bases, the J end by 5 bases, with 12 bases between. This CDR3 is built from 13 residues. As DNA, the CDR3 is TGTGCCAGCAGTCCTACCCGAGGGACTGAAGCTTTCTTT. The encoded protein is CASSPTRGTEAFF.

The V gene is TRBV6-5, the J gene TRBJ1-1; no definite D call. This CDR3 region has 13 residues. Trimming left V 5 bases short and J 3 bases short, with 10 bases between. Germline-derived CDR1 and CDR2 are MNHEY and SVGAGI. CDR3: CASSTHRDTEAFF. CDR3 bases: TGTGCCAGCAGTACCCACCGGGACACTGAAGCTTTCTTT.

This clone occurred a few times. This chain joins TRBV28 and TRBJ1-3; 7 bases line up with TRBD1. V trimming: 8 bases; J trimming: 7 bases; junction bases outside the gene matches: 2. Germline-derived CDR1 and CDR2 are MDHEN and SYDVKM. The CDR3 has 11 residues. In nucleotides, the CDR3 is TGTGCCAGCGAACAGGGGAACACCATATATTTT. Its translation is CASEQGNTIYF.

As regards this clone: Other DNA sequences from this sample encode an identical CDR3 as well. This chain links TRBV6-5 with TRBJ2-7; D is perhaps TRBD2 (7 bases). V was shortened by 6 bases and J by 1 base, with 13 bases between the two germline ends. The CDR3 consists of 14 residues. Germline CDR1 reads MNHEY; CDR2 reads SVGAGI. The CDR3 loop reads CASRGGPSSYEQYF. The CDR3 DNA is TGTGCCAGCAGGGGGGGGCCAAGTTCCTACGAGCAGTACTTC.

The rearrangement links TRBV28 to TRBJ2-2; TRBD2 is a possible D gene (6 bases). Germline CDR1 reads MDHEN; CDR2 reads SYDVKM. The CDR3 extends over 14 amino acids. The germline V and J ends were trimmed by 4 bases and 4 bases, with 10 bases remaining between them. This CDR3 is CASSSPTSTGELFF. The CDR3 DNA reads as TGTGCCAGCAGTTCCCCGACTAGCACCGGGGAGCTGTTTTTT.

The rearrangement joins TRBV10-3 to TRBJ2-2; 14 bases align to TRBD2. J gave up 7 bases and V 3 bases, and 13 bases lay outside the gene matches. CDR3 length: 19 amino acids. Looked up from germline, CDR1 is ENHRY and CDR2 is SYGVKD. The CDR3 nucleotides read TGTGCCATCAGTGAAAGTACCGGGACTAGCGGGAGAAAGCACGGGGAGCTGTTTTTT. Translating gives CAISESTGTSGRKHGELFF.

In its sample, this clone was seen once. The chain has TRBV5-1 and TRBJ2-7, with 9 bases fitting TRBD1. CDR3 length: 13 amino acids. With 4 bases clipped from V and 4 bases from J, the junction kept 3 bases outside the gene matches. Germline V gene sequence: CDR1 SGHRS, CDR2 YFSETQ. CDR3 sequence (DNA): TGCGCCAGCAGCCTGACAGGGGGGTACGAGCAGTACTTC. Its translation is CASSLTGGYEQYF. Full variable domain (remainder filled in from reference TRBV5-1 and TRBJ2-7): KAGVTQTPRYLIKTRGQQVTLSCSPISGHRSVSWYQQTPGQGLQFLFEYFSETQRNKGNFPGRFSGRQFSNSRSEMNVSTLELGDSALYLCASSLTGGYEQYFGPGTRLTVT.

The chain couples TRBV27 to TRBJ2-1, with D hard to call. Germline CDR1 is MNHEY and CDR2 is SMNVEV (reference sequence). V lost 2 bases and J 2 bases, leaving 7 bases between the germline ends. This CDR3 is built from 14 residues. The CDR3 DNA follows: TGTGCCAGCAGTTTAAGCCCTCCCTACAATGAGCAGTTCTTC. It yields the protein CASSLSPPYNEQFF.

The CDR3 region is CASSSFQGFPSTDTQYF. The CDR3 bases are TGTGCCAGCAGCTCGTTTCAGGGGTTTCCTAGCACAGATACGCAGTATTTT. This chain links TRBV7-9 with TRBJ2-3, with D perhaps TRBD1 (6 bases). The CDR3 runs to 17 residues. CDR1 SEHNR and CDR2 FQNEAQ come from the germline V gene (reference sequence). V shed 4 bases and J shed 0 bases, with 17 bases lying between them.

The V and J genes are TRBV2 and TRBJ1-6; D ambiguous. CDR1 is SNHLY, CDR2 FYNNEI, per germline. Trimming pared 2 bases from V and 8 bases from J, leaving 7 bases between. The CDR3 is 13 residues long. CDR3 sequence reads: CASSEQSYSPLHF. The CDR3 coding sequence is TGTGCCAGCAGTGAACAATCATATTCACCCCTCCACTTT.

This clone was observed a single time. The chain recombines TRBV7-6 with TRBJ2-3; 7 bases agree with TRBD1. The ends lost 4 bases at V and 0 bases at J; junction bases unmatched: 13. Germline loops: CDR1 SGHVS, CDR2 FNYEAQ. This CDR3 region has 18 residues. The CDR3 loop is CASSSWTGSYSSTDTQYF. Written as DNA, the CDR3 is TGTGCCAGCAGCTCGTGGACAGGTTCCTACTCTAGCACAGATACGCAGTATTTT.

This sequence joins TRBV6-5 and TRBJ2-7, with 7 positions matching TRBD2. This CDR3 is built from 16 residues. The V segment lost 2 bases and the J segment 0 bases; nucleotides outside the gene matches: 7. Germline V gives CDR1 MNHEY, CDR2 SVGAGI. The CDR3 sequence: CASSYGASGISYEQYF. CDR3 nucleotides: TGTGCCAGCAGTTACGGAGCTAGCGGAATCTCCTACGAGCAGTACTTC.